These 7 T cell receptor beta chains were sequenced from one sample in a study of Graves' ophthalmopathy and Graves' hyperthyroidism. TCR beta CDR3 regions were amplified from RNA transcripts. RT-PCR with HTBI primers came first, then second-round multiplex PCR. TCRdb recomputed calls from the multiplex PCR reads with MiXCR, one row per CDR3 protein. Of roughly 1.1 million distinct CDR3 sequences in the sample, about 38% were seen once. The specimen was peripheral blood or thyroid tissue (not recorded which). These receptors all stem from an adult man with Graves' hyperthyroidism.

This clonotype showed up many times. This chain connects TRBV2 to TRBJ2-7, with TRBD1 matching over 7 bases. Trimming at V came to 6 bases and at J to 2 bases, leaving 10 bases not matched to a gene. This CDR3 has 15 residues. The germline CDR1 and CDR2 sequences are SNHLY and FYNNEI. The CDR3 DNA reads TGTGCCAGCAGGACACGCCGACAGGGAACCTACGAGCAGTACTTC. It encodes CASRTRRQGTYEQYF.

The sample holds a few counts of this clonotype. The chain links TRBV2 to TRBJ2-5; 8 bases are shared with TRBD1. The CDR3 loop spans 15 amino acids. Germline values: CDR1 SNHLY, CDR2 FYNNEI. V dropped 5 bases and J dropped 7; count of bases not matched to a gene: 12. The CDR3 DNA is TGTGCCAGCAGTTTGACAGGGGCATCCAAGACGACCCAGTACTTC. Translation: CASSLTGASKTTQYF.

This clonotype was seen many times. This sequence joins TRBV7-9 and TRBJ2-7, with D possibly matching TRBD1 (6 bases). The CDR3 runs to 12 residues. CDR1 is SEHNR, CDR2 FQNEAQ, per germline (reference sequence). The V end was cut by 5 bases, the J end by 3 bases, with 8 bases between. The CDR3 region has the DNA TGTGCCAGCAGCGAACAGGGCTACGAGCAGTACTTC. Its protein product is CASSEQGYEQYF.

The V call is TRBV20-1, the J call TRBJ2-7; 7 bases map to TRBD1. Germline loops: CDR1 DFQATT, CDR2 SNEGSKA (reference sequence). Trimming removed 1 base from V and 2 bases from J; junction bases left unmatched: 5. The CDR3 extends over 14 amino acids. The DNA of the CDR3 is TGCAGTGCTAGAGGAAGGACAGGCACCTACGAGCAGTACTTC. Protein: CSARGRTGTYEQYF.

The sample holds many counts of this clonotype. This CDR3 is CAISEDRSYGYTF. The CDR3 DNA reads as TGTGCCATCAGTGAGGACAGATCATATGGCTACACCTTC. The chain joins TRBV10-3 to TRBJ1-2; the D gene is possibly TRBD1 (5 bases). The germline CDR1 and CDR2 sequences are ENHRY and SYGVKD. V shed 2 bases and J shed 5 bases, with 9 bases lying between them. This CDR3 is built from 13 residues.

This clonotype was seen repeatedly, ten times or more. This chain joins TRBV7-2 and TRBJ1-2; possibly TRBD1 for D (6 bases). This CDR3 has 15 residues. V was pared by 3 bases and J by 4 bases, with 15 bases between. Germline CDR1 SGHTA, CDR2 FQGNSA. CDR3 coding DNA: TGTGCCAGCAGCTTGTCAGGGGAGCCTGGCTATGGCTACACCTTC. Translation gives CASSLSGEPGYGYTF.

On this clonotype: The conserved closing phenylalanine or tryptophan is absent in this CDR3, likely reflecting a read error. The chain combines TRBV20-1 with TRBJ1-1; no reliable D call. The germline V gene encodes CDR1 DFQATT and CDR2 SNEGSKA (reference sequence). This CDR3 spans 14 amino acids. The CDR3 DNA reads as TGCAGGATCCCTGTACGGACGACGAACACTGAAGCTTTCTTG. Translated, it gives CRIPVRTTNTEAFL.